These T cell receptor beta chains were read from a single sample in a study of T cell repertoires in cytomegalovirus infection. TCRdb reanalysed the reads using MiXCR and keeps one entry per CDR3 protein. The sample has around 290,000 distinct CDR3 sequences, 25% seen once. Sequenced sample: PBMCs. These receptors were collected from a human donor in good health (CMV status not recorded). Some clones in this sample may be carry-over from other donors' samples. Each CDR3 is given with its conserved first and last residue. D genes are given only for firm matches.

D gene | V gene | CDR3 protein
. | TRBV7-2 | CASRGDSSDTQYF
. | TRBV5-4 | CASGDGGTKNIQYF
. | TRBV20-1 | CRAEGSWGEQYF
. | TRBV5-5 | CASSFGPRETQYF
. | TRBV7-2 | CASSWILKGSYNSPLHF
TRBD1 | TRBV5-1 | CASSLGTGAGSYNEQFF
TRBD1 | TRBV6-2/TRBV6-3 | CASSYPLTGASNQPQHF
. | TRBV11-2 | CASSSSRDWNTGELFF
TRBD2 | TRBV20-1 | CSARAPGLAGVAYEQYF
TRBD1 | TRBV3-1 | CASRHRGTEAFF
. | TRBV10-3 | CAISVRQGSYEQYF
. | TRBV7-2 | CASSLYRGGNTGELFF
. | TRBV12-3/TRBV12-4 | CASSPFRSSGGGDTQYF
. | TRBV28 | CASYGGLGDTEAFF
. | TRBV7-2 | CASSLVKGYGYTF
. | TRBV6-2/TRBV6-3 | CATRDGTSGANVLTF
TRBD2 | TRBV20-1 | CSASGRKYEQYF
TRBD1 | TRBV19 | CASSRQGRGTEAFF
TRBD1 | TRBV30 | CACDRDGQPQHF
. | TRBV7-2 | CASSLGVMSYEQYF
. | TRBV3-1 | CASSHPPVPEQYF
TRBD1 | TRBV28 | CASSLWGQVNEQFF
TRBD2 | TRBV11-2 | CASTQGLAGYNEQFF
. | TRBV12-3/TRBV12-4 | CASSLMENQPQHF
TRBD1 | TRBV28 | CASSARGQWGSPLHF
TRBD1 | TRBV29-1 | CSVEENDRGSNTGELFF
. | TRBV7-9 | CASSLGGGGRKNTEAFF
. | TRBV7-2 | CASSVSGNSNQPQHF
. | TRBV7-2 | CASSLVPAQMNTEAFF
. | TRBV12-3/TRBV12-4 | CASSFTIYNEQFF
TRBD1 | TRBV2 | CASSEQGANQPQHF
TRBD1 | TRBV7-3 | CASRGNRGRLDTEAFF
TRBD2 | TRBV28 | CASSPTSGAIQETQYF
TRBD1 | TRBV7-9 | CASSLTGGTNYGYTF
. | TRBV20-1 | CSARGREGYFYGYTF
. | TRBV6-6 | CASGLFRGEGETQYF
TRBD1 | TRBV20-1 | CSARDPRQGAIGELFF
. | TRBV7-2 | CASSLARNPGGTQYF
. | TRBV11-2 | CASSLAGDEQYF
TRBD1 | TRBV29-1 | CSAIQGLNTEAFF
. | TRBV7-2 | CASSLQSGWETQYF
. | TRBV20-1 | CSASRLRNTGELFF
. | TRBV11-2 | CASSPRTKSETQYF
TRBD1 | TRBV7-2 | CASSLQGGQPQHF
TRBD2 | TRBV7-2 | CASSLVRLAGDTDTQYF
. | TRBV28 | CASSFEALSGNTIYF
TRBD2 | TRBV28 | CASSFGLAGREQYF
. | TRBV7-2 | CASSLVVAAPGELFF
. | TRBV7-6 | CASSPSGPSYEQYF
. | TRBV10-1 | CASSDPGGTSYEQYF
. | TRBV7-2 | CASSLVAGVNTEAFF
. | TRBV7-9 | CASSPVTSYEQYF
. | TRBV20-1 | CSARDRERPGVYEQYF